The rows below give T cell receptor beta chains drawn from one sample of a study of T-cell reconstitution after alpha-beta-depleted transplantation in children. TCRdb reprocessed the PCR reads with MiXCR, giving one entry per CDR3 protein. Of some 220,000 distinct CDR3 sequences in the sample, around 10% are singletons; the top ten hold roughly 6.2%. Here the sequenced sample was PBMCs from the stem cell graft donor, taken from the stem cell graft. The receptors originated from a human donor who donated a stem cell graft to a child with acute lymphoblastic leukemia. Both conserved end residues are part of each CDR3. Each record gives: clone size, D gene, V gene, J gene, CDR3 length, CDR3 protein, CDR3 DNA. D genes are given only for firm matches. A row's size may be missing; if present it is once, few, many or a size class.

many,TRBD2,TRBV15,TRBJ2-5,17,CATSRSGLAGGQETQYF,TGTGCCACCAGCAGAAGCGGACTAGCGGGGGGGCAAGAGACCCAGTACTTC
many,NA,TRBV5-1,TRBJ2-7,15,CASSLDLAYSYEQYF,TGCGCCAGCAGCTTGGATTTAGCCTACTCCTACGAGCAGTACTTC
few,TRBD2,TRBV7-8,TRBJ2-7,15,CASSGGTSGFYEQYF,TGTGCCAGCAGCGGGGGGACTAGCGGATTCTACGAGCAGTACTTC
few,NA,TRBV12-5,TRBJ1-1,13,CASGPDVATEAFF,TGTGCTAGTGGTCCCGATGTGGCCACTGAAGCTTTCTTT
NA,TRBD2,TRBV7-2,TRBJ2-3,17,CASSLVGGGGSTDTQYF,TGTGCCAGCAGCTTAGTTGGGGGCGGGGGGAGCACAGATACGCAGTATTTT
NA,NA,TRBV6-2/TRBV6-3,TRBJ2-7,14,CASWGLTGTYEQYF,TGTGCCAGCTGGGGCCTGACAGGAACCTACGAGCAGTACTTC
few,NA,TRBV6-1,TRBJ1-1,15,CASSLRQVWATEAFF,TGTGCCAGCAGCCTCCGACAGGTCTGGGCCACTGAAGCTTTCTTT
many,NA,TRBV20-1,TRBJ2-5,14,CSLVGSPLQETQYF,TGCAGTCTAGTCGGGAGCCCCTTACAAGAGACCCAGTACTTC
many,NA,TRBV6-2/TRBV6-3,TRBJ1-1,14,CASSLLQEGTEAFF,TGTGCCAGCAGTCTTTTACAGGAGGGCACTGAAGCTTTCTTT
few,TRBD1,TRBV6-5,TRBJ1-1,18,CASSYSYRGVRVYTEAFF,TGTGCCAGCAGTTACTCATACAGGGGCGTTAGGGTCTACACTGAAGCTTTCTTT
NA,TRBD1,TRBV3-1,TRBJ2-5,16,CASSPGQGGSEETQYF,TGTGCCAGCAGCCCAGGACAGGGAGGTTCGGAAGAGACCCAGTACTTC
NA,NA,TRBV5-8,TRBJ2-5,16,CASSPGRDGGQETQYF,TGTGCCAGCAGCCCGGGTAGGGATGGGGGCCAAGAGACCCAGTACTTC
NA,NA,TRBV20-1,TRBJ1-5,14,CSASDRGPNQPQHF,TGCAGTGCTAGTGACCGGGGACCCAATCAGCCCCAGCATTTT
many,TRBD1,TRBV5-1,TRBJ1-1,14,CASSSRTGGTEAFF,TGCGCCAGCAGCTCGCGGACAGGGGGCACTGAAGCTTTCTTT
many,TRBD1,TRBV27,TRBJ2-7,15,CASSLPGQGKREQYF,TGTGCCAGCAGTTTACCCGGACAGGGAAAGCGAGAGCAGTACTTC
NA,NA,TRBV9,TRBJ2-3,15,CASSVGSISTDTQYF,TGTGCCAGCAGCGTAGGTTCTATCAGCACAGATACGCAGTATTTT
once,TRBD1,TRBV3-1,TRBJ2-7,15,CASSRPGQGSYEQYF,TGTGCCAGCAGCCGGCCGGGACAGGGGTCCTACGAGCAGTACTTC
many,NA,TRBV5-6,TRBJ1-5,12,CASSPWGQPQHF,TGTGCCAGCAGCCCATGGGGTCAGCCCCAGCATTTT
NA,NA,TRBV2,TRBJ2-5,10,CASSGRDCYF,TGTGCCAGCAGTGGTAGGGACTGTTACTTC
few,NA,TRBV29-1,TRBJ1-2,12,CSVGEQVPGYTF,TGCAGCGTGGGTGAACAGGTCCCAGGCTACACCTTC
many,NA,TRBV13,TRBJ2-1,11,CASSHRYEQFF,TGTGCCAGCAGCCACAGGTATGAGCAGTTCTTC
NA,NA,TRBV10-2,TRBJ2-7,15,CASSEIEEGWGEQYF,TGCGCCAGCAGTGAGATCGAGGAGGGGTGGGGCGAGCAGTACTTC
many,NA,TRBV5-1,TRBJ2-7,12,CASSSEGDEQYF,TGCGCCAGCAGCTCCGAGGGGGACGAGCAGTACTTC
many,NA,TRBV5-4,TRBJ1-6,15,CASSKSRSYNSPLHF,TGTGCCAGCAGCAAGAGCAGGAGTTATAATTCACCCCTCCACTTT
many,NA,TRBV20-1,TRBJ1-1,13,CSSPLGGTTEAFF,TGCAGCTCACCTCTGGGGGGGACCACTGAAGCTTTCTTT
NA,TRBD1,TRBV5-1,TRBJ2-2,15,CASSHGQGETGELFF,TGCGCCAGCAGCCACGGACAGGGTGAGACCGGGGAGCTGTTTTTT
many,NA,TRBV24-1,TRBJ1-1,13,CATSDPDRRTAFF,TGTGCCACCAGTGACCCAGACAGGCGTACAGCTTTCTTT
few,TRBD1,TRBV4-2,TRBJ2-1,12,CASSQTGEEQFF,TGTGCCAGCAGCCAGACAGGGGAGGAGCAGTTCTTC
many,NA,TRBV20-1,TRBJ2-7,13,CSAREGSSYEQYF,TGCAGTGCTAGAGAGGGCAGCTCCTACGAGCAGTACTTC
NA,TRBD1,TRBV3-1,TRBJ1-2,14,CASSHSGQGSGYTF,TGTGCCAGCAGCCACTCGGGACAGGGAAGTGGCTACACCTTC
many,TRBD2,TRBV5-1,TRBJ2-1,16,CASRVTSGGLYNEQFF,TGCGCCAGCAGGGTGACTAGCGGGGGATTATACAATGAGCAGTTCTTC
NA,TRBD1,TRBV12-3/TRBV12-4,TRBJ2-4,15,CASSSGQGDKNIQYF,TGTGCCAGCAGTTCGGGACAGGGGGACAAAAACATTCAGTACTTC
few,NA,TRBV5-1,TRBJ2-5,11,CASSFSKTQYF,TGCGCCAGCAGCTTTTCTAAGACCCAGTACTTC
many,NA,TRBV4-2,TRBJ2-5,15,CASSQYGRMEETQYF,TGTGCCAGCAGCCAATATGGGAGAATGGAGGAGACCCAGTACTTC
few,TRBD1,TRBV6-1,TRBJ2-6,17,CASSEGQPLSGANVLTF,TGTGCCAGCAGCGAGGGACAGCCTCTCTCTGGGGCCAACGTCCTGACTTTC
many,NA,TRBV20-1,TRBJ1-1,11,CSAVQPTEAFF,TGCAGTGCTGTTCAACCCACTGAAGCTTTCTTT
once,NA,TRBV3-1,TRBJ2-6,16,CASSPQQGPGANVLTF,TGTGCCAGCAGCCCGCAACAGGGACCTGGGGCCAACGTCCTGACTTTC
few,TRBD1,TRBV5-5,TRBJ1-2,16,CASSTIMTGGHYGYTF,TGTGCCAGCAGCACGATAATGACAGGGGGCCACTATGGCTACACCTTC
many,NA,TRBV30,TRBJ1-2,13,CAWSVEWVPGYTF,TGTGCCTGGAGTGTTGAGTGGGTCCCGGGATACACCTTC
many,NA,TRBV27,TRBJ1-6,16,CASRGTRSSYNSPLHF,TGTGCCAGCAGGGGGACCCGTAGCTCCTATAATTCACCCCTCCACTTT
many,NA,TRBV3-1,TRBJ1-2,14,CASSQSQGEYGYTF,TGTGCCAGCAGCCAAAGCCAGGGAGAGTATGGCTACACCTTC
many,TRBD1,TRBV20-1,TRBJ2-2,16,CSARDLETGASGELFF,TGCAGTGCTAGAGATCTCGAGACAGGGGCTTCCGGGGAGCTGTTTTTT
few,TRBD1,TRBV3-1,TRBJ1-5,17,CASSQGLRQGARQPQHF,TGTGCCAGCAGCCAAGGTCTCAGACAGGGGGCAAGGCAGCCCCAGCATTTT
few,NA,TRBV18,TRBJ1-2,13,CASSPTEGNGYTF,TGTGCCAGCTCACCAACCGAGGGGAATGGCTACACCTTC
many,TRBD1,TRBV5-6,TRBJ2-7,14,CASSGRQGRDEQYF,TGTGCCAGCAGCGGACGACAGGGGCGGGATGAGCAGTACTTC
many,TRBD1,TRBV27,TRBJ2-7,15,CASGGQGNSSYEQYF,TGTGCCAGCGGGGGACAGGGGAACAGCTCCTACGAGCAGTACTTC
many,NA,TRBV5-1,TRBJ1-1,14,CASSLGSDNTEAFF,TGCGCCAGCAGCTTGGGTTCGGATAACACTGAAGCTTTCTTT